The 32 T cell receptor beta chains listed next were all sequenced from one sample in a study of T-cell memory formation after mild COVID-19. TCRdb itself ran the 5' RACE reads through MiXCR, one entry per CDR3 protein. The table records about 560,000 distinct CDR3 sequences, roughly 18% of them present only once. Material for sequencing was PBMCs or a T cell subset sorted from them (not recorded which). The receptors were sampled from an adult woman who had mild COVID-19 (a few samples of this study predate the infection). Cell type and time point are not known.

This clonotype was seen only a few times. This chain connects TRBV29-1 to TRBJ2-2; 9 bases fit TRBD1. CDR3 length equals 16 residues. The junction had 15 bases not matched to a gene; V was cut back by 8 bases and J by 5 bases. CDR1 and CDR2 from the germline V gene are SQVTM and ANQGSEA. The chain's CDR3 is CSPMARDRAITGELFF. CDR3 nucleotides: TGCAGCCCTATGGCGAGGGACAGGGCTATAACCGGGGAGCTGTTTTTT.

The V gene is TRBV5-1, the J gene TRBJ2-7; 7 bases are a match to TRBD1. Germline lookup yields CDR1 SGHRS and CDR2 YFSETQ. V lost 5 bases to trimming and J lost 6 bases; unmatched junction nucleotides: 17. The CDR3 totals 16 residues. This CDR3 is CASSTQPRGSSGEQYF. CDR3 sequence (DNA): TGCGCCAGCAGTACACAACCCAGGGGGTCGAGTGGCGAGCAGTACTTC.

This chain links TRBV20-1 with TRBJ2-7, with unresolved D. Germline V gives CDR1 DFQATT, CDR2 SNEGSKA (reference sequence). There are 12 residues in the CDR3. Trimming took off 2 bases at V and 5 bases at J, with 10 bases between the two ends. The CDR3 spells CSARSALNEQYF. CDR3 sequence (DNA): TGCAGTGCTAGATCAGCTCTGAACGAGCAGTACTTC.

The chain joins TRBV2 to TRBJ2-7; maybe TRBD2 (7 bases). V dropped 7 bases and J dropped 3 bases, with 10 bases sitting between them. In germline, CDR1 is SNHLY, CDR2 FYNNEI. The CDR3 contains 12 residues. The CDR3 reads CASKRGHYEQYF. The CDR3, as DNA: TGTGCCAGCAAGCGGGGACACTACGAGCAGTACTTC. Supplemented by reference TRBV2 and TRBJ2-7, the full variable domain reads EPEVTQTPSHQVTQMGQEVILRCVPISNHLYFYWYRQILGQKVEFLVSFYNNEISEKSEIFDDQFSVERPDGSNFTLKIRSTKLEDSAMYFCASKRGHYEQYFGPGTRLTVT.

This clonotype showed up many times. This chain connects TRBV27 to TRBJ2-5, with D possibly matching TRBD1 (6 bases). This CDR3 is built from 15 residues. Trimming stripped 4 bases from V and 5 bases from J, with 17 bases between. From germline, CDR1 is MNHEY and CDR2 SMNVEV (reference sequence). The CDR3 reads CASSSGQGEGETQYF. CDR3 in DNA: TGTGCCAGCAGTTCGGGACAAGGCGAAGGGGAGACCCAGTACTTC.

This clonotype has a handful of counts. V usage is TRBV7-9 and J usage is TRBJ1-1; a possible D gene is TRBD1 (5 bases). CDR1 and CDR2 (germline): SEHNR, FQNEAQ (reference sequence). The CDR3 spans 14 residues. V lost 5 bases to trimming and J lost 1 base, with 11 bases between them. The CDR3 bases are TGTGCCAGCAGCACCGGAGGGGCGAACACTGAAGCTTTCTTT. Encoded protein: CASSTGGANTEAFF.

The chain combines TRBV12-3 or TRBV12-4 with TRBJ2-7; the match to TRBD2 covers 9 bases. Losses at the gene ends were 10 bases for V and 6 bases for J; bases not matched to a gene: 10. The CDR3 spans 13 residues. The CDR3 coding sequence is TGTGCCATCACCGGGACTAGCTCCCTCGAGCAGTACTTC. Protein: CAITGTSSLEQYF.

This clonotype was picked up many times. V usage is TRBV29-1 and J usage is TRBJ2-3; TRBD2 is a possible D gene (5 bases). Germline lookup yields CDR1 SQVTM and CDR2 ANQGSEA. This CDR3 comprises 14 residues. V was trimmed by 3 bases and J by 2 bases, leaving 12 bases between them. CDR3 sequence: CSVDGLRLTDTQYF. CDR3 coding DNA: TGCAGCGTTGATGGACTGAGGCTCACAGATACGCAGTATTTT.

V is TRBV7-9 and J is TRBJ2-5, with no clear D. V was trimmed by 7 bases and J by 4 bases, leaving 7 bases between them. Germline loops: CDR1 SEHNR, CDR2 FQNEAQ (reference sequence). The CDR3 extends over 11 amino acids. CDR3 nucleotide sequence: TGTGCCAGCAACGCCGGAGAGACCCAGTACTTC. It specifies CASNAGETQYF.

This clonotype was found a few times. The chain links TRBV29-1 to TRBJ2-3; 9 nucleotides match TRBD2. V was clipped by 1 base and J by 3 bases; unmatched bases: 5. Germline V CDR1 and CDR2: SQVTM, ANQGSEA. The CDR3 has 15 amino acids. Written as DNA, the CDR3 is TGCAGCGTTGAAGGGTCTAGCGGGGAGACAGATACGCAGTATTTT. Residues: CSVEGSSGETDTQYF.

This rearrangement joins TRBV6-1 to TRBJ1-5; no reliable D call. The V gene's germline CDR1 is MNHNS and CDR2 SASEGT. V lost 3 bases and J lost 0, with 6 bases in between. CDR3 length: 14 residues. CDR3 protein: CASSDGYSNQPQHF. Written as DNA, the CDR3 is TGTGCCAGCAGTGATGGCTATAGCAATCAGCCCCAGCATTTT.

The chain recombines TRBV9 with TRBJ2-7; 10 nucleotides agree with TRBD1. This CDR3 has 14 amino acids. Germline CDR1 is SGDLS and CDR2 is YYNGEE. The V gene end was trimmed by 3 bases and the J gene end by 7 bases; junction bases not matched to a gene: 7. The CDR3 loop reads CASSGTGGSNEQYF. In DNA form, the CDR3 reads TGTGCCAGCAGCGGGACAGGGGGGTCGAATGAGCAGTACTTC.

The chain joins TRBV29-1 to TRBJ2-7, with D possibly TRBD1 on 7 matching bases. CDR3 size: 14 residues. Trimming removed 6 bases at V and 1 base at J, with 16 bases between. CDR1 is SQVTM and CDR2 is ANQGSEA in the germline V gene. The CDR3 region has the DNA TGCAGCGTCCTAGCGAGGGGGCTTTCCTACGAGCAGTACTTC. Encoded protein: CSVLARGLSYEQYF.

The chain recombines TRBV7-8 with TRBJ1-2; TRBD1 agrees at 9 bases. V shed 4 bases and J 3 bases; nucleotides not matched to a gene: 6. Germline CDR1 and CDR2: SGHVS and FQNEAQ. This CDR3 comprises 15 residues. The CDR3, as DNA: TGTGCCAGCAGCTCGAGAAGGGACAGGGACTATGGCTACACCTTC. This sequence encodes CASSSRRDRDYGYTF.

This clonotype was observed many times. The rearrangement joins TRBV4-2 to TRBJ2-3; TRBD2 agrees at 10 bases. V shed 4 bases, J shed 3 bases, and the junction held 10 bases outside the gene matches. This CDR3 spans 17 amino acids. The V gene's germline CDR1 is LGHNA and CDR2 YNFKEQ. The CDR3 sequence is CASSPDLAGGGTDTQYF. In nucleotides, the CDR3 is TGTGCCAGCAGCCCGGACTTAGCGGGAGGTGGAACAGATACGCAGTATTTT.

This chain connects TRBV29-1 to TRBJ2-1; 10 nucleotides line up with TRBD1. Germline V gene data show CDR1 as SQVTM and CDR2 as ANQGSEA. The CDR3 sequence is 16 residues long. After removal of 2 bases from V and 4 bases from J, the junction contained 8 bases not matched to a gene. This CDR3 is CSVEYPRQGAYNEQFF. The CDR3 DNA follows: TGCAGCGTTGAATATCCCAGACAGGGGGCTTACAATGAGCAGTTCTTC.

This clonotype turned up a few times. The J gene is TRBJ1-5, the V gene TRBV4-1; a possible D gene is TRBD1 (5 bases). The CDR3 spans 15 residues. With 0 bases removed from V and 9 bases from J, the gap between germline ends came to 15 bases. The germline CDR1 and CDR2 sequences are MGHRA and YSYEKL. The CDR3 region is CASSQDDGGRRPQHF. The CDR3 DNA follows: TGCGCCAGCAGCCAAGATGATGGGGGTCGGCGGCCCCAGCATTTT.

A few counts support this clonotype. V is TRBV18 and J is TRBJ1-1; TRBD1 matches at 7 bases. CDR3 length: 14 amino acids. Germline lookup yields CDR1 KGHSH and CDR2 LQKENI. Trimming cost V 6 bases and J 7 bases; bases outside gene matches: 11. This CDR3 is CASSQSRQGSEAFF. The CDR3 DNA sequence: TGTGCCAGCTCCCAGAGTCGACAGGGAAGTGAAGCTTTCTTT.

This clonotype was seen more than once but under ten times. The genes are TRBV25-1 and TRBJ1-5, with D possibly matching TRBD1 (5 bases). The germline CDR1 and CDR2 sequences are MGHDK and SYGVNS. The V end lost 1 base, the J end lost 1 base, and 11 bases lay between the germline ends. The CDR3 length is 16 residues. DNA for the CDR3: TGTGCCAGCAGTGAATCGGGTGGGGCCAGCAATCAGCCCCAGCATTTT. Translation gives CASSESGGASNQPQHF.

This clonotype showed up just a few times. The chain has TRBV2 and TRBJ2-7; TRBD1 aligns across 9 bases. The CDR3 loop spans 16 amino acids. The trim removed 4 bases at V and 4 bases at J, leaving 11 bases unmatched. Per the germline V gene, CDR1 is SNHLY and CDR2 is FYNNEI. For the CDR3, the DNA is TGTGCCAGCAGTGGCGTTTATAGGGACAGGGATTACGAGCAGTACTTC. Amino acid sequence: CASSGVYRDRDYEQYF. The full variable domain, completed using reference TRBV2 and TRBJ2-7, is EPEVTQTPSHQVTQMGQEVILRCVPISNHLYFYWYRQILGQKVEFLVSFYNNEISEKSEIFDDQFSVERPDGSNFTLKIRSTKLEDSAMYFCASSGVYRDRDYEQYFGPGTRLTVT.

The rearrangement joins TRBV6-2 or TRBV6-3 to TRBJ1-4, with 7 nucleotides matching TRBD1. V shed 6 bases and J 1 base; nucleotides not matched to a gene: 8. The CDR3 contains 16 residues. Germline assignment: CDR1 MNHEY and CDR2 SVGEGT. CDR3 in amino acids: CASRSTGRGTNEKLFF. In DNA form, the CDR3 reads TGTGCCAGCAGATCGACAGGGAGGGGAACTAATGAAAAACTGTTTTTT.

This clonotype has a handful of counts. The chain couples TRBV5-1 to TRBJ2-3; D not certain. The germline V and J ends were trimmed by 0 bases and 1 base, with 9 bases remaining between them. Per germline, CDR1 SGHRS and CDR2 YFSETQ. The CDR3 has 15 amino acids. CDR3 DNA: TGCGCCAGCAGCTTGGCCGCAACTGGCACAGATACGCAGTATTTT. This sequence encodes CASSLAATGTDTQYF. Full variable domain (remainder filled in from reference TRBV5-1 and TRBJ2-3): KAGVTQTPRYLIKTRGQQVTLSCSPISGHRSVSWYQQTPGQGLQFLFEYFSETQRNKGNFPGRFSGRQFSNSRSEMNVSTLELGDSALYLCASSLAATGTDTQYFGPGTRLTVL.

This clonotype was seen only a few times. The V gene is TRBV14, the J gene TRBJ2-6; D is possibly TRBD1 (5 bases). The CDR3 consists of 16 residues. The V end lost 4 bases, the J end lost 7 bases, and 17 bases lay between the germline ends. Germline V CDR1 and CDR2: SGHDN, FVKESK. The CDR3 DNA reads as TGTGCCAGCAGCCCTCGTCAGGGAATACGTGCCAACGTCCTGACTTTC. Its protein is CASSPRQGIRANVLTF.

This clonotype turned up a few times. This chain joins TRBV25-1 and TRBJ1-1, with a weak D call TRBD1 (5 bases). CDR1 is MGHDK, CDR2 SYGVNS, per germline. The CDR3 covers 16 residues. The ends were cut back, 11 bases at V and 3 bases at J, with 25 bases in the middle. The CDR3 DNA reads TGTGCCTCCCGGCGGCCAGGGCGGCTGGGGGACACTGAAGCTTTCTTT. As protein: CASRRPGRLGDTEAFF.

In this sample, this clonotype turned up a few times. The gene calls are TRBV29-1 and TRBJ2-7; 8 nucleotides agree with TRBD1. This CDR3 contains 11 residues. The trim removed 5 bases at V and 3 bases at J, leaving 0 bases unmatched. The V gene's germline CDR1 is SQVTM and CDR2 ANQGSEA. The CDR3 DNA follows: TGCAGCGTTACAGGGGGCTACGAGCAGTACTTC. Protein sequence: CSVTGGYEQYF.

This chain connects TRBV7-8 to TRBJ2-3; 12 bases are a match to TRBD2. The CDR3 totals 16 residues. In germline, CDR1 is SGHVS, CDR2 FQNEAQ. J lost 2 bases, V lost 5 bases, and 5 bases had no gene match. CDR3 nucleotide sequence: TGTGCCAGCAGCAAGACTAGCGGGGGAATCACAGATACGCAGTATTTT. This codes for CASSKTSGGITDTQYF.

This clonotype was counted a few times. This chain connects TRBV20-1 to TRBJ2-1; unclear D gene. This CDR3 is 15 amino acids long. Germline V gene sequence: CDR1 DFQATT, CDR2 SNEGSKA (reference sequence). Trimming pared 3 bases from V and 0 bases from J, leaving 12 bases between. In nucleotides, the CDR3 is TGCAGTGCTAGGGAGCAAGCCTTCTCCTACAATGAGCAGTTCTTC. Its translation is CSAREQAFSYNEQFF.

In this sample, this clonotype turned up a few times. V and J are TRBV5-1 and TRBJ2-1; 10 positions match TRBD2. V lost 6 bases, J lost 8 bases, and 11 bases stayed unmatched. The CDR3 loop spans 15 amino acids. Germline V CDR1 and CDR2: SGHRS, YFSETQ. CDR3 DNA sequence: TGCGCCAGCATTGACGGTAGCGGGAGGACATATGAGCAGTTCTTC. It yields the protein CASIDGSGRTYEQFF.

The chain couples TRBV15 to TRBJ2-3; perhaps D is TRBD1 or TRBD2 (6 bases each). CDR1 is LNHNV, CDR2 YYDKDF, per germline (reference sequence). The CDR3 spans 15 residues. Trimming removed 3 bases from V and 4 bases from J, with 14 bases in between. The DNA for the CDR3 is TGTGCCACCAGCAGCCAGGGGCCGGGGGCAGATACGCAGTATTTT. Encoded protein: CATSSQGPGADTQYF. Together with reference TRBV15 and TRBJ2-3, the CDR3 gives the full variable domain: DAMVIQNPRYQVTQFGKPVTLSCSQTLNHNVMYWYQQKSSQAPKLLFHYYDKDFNNEADTPDNFQSRRPNTSFCFLDIRSPGLGDTAMYLCATSSQGPGADTQYFGPGTRLTVL.

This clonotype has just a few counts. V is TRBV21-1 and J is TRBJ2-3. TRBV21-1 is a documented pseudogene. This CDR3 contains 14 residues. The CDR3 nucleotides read TGTGCCAACCGAGACGGCATGAATGGAGATACGCAGTATTTT. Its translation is CANRDGMNGDTQYF.

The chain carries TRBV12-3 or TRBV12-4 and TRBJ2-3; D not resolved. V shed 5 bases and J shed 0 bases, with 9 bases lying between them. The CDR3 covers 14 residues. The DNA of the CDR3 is TGTGCCAGCAGTACCCACTTCAGCACAGATACGCAGTATTTT. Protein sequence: CASSTHFSTDTQYF.

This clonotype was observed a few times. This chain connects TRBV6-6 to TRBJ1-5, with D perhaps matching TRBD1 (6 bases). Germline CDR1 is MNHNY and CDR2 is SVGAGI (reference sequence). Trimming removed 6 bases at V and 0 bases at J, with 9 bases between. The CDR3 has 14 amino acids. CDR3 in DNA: TGTGCCAGCAGGGAACAGGGTAGCAATCAGCCCCAGCATTTT. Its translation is CASREQGSNQPQHF.